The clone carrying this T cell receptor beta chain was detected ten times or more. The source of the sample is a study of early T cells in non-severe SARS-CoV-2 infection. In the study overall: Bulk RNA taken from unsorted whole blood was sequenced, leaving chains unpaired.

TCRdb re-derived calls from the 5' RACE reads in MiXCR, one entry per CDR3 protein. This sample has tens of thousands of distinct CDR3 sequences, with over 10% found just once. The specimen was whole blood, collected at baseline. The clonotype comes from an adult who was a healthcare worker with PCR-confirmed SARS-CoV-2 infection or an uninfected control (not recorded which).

CDR3 coding DNA: TGTGCCAGTAGCATCGGAAGCCATACTAGCGGGGGGGTTATGGAGCAGTTCTTC. Amino acid sequence: CASSIGSHTSGGVMEQFF. The V and J genes are TRBV19 and TRBJ2-1; 13 bases fit TRBD2. The length of the CDR3 is 18 residues. The V gene end was trimmed by 6 bases and the J gene end by 10 bases; junction bases not matched to a gene: 18. Germline V gives CDR1 LNHDA, CDR2 SQIVND (reference sequence).